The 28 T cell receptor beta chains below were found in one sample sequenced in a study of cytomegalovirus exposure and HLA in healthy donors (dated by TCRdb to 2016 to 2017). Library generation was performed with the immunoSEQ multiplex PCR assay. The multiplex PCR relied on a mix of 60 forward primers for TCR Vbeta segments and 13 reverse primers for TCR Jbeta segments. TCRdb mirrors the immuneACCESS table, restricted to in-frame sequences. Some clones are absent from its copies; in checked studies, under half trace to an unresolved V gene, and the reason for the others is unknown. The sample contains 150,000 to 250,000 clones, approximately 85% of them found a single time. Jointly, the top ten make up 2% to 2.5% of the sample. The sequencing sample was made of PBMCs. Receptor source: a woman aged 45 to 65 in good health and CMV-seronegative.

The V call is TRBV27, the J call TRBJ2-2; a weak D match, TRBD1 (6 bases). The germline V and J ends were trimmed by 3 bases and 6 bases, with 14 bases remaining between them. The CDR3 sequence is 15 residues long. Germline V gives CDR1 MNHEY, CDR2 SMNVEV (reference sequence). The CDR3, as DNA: TGTGCCAGCAGTTTCCATCAGGGGAGATCCGGGGAGCTGTTTTTT. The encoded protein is CASSFHQGRSGELFF.

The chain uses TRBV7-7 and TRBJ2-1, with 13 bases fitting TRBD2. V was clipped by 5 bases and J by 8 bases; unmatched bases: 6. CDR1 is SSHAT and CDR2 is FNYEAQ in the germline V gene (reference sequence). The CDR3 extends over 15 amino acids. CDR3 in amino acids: CASSPGTSGTYEQFF. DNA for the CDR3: TGTGCCAGCAGCCCCGGGACTAGCGGGACCTATGAGCAGTTCTTC.

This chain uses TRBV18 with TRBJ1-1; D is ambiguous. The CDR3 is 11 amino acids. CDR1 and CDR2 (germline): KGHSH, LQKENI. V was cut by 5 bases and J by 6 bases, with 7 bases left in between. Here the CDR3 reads CASSSGSEAFF. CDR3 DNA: TGTGCCAGCTCATCGGGTTCTGAAGCTTTCTTT.

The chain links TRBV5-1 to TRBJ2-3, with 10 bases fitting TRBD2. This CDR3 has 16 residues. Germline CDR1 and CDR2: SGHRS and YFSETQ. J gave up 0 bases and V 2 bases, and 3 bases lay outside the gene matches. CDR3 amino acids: CASSFTSGASTDTQYF. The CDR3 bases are TGCGCCAGCAGCTTCACTAGCGGGGCTAGCACAGATACGCAGTATTTT.

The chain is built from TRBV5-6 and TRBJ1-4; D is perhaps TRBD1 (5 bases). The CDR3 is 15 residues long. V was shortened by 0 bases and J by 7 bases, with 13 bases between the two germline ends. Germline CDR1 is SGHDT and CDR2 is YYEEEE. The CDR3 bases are TGTGCCAGCAGCTTGGCGGGCAGGGTGCTTGAAAAACTGTTTTTT. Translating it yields CASSLAGRVLEKLFF.

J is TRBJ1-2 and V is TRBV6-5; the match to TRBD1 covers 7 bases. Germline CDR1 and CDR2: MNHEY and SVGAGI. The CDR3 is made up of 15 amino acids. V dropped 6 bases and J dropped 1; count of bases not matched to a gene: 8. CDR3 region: CASRSPGQINYGYTF. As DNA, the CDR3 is TGTGCCAGCAGAAGTCCGGGACAGATTAACTATGGCTACACCTTC.

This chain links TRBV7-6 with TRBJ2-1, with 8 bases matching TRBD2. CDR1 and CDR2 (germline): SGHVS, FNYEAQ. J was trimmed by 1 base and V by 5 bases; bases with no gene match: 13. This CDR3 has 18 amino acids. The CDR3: CASSARSAGGGSYNEQFF. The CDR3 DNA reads TGTGCCAGCAGCGCTCGGTCGGCGGGAGGAGGGTCCTACAATGAGCAGTTCTTC.

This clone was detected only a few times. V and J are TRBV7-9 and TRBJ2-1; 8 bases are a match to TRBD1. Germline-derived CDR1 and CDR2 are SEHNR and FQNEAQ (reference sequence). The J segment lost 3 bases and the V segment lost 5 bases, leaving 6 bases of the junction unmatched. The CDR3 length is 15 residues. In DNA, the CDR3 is TGTGCCAGCAGCCCCGGGACAGGAGTCTACAATGAGCAGTTCTTC. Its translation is CASSPGTGVYNEQFF.

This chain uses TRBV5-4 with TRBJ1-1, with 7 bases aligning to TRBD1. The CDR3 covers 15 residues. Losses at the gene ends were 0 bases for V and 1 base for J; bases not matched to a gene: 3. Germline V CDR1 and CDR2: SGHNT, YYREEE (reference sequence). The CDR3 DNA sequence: TGTGCCAGCAGCTTGGGACAGGGACCGAACACTGAAGCTTTCTTT. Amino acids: CASSLGQGPNTEAFF.

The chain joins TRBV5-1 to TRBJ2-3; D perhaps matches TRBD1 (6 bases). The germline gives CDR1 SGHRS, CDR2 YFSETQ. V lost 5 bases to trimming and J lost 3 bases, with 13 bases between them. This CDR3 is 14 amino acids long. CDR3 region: CASSYGGQTDTQYF. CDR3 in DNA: TGCGCCAGCAGTTATGGGGGCCAGACAGATACGCAGTATTTT.

Written as DNA, the CDR3 is TGTGCCAGCTCACCATTCCAGCGGGAGGTGGAGACCCAGTACTTC. The encoded protein is CASSPFQREVETQYF. This chain joins TRBV18 and TRBJ2-5; 9 bases agree with TRBD2. The CDR3 has 15 residues. V gave up 2 bases and J gave up 5 bases; unmatched junction bases: 6. Germline V lookup: CDR1 KGHSH, CDR2 LQKENI.

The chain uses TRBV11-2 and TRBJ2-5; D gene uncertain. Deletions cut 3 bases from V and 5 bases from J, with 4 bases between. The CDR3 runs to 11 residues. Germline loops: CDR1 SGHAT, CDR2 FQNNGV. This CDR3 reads CASSFSETQYF. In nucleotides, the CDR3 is TGTGCCAGCAGCTTTTCGGAGACCCAGTACTTC.

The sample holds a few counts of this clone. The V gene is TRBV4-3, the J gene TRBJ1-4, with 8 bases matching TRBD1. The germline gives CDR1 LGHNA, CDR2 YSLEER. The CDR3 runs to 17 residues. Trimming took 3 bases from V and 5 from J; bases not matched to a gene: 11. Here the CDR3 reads CASSHPRLYRGNEKLFF. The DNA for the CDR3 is TGCGCCAGCAGCCACCCGCGACTATACAGGGGGAATGAAAAACTGTTTTTT.

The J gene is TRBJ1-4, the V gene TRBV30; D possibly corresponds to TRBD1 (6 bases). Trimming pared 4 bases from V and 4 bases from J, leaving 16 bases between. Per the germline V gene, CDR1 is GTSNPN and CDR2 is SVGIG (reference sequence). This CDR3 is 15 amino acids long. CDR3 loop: CAWTPTRGINEKLFF. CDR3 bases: TGTGCCTGGACCCCCACGAGGGGGATTAATGAAAAACTGTTTTTT.

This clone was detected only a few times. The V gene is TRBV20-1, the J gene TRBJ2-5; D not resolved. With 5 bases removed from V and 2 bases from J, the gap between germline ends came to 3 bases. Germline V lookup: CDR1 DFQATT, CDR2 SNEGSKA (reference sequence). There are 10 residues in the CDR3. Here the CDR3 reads CSAYQETQYF. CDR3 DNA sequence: TGCAGTGCTTATCAAGAGACCCAGTACTTC.

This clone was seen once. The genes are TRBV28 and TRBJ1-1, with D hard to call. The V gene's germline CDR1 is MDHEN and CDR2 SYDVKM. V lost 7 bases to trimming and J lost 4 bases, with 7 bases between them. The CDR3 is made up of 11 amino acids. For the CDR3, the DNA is TGTGCCAGCATACGGGGCACTGAAGCTTTCTTT. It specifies CASIRGTEAFF.

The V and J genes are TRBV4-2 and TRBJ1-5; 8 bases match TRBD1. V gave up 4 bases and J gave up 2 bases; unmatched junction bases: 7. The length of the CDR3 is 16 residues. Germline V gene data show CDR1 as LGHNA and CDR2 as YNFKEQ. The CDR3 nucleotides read TGTGCCAGCAGCCGAGAACAGGGGGAAGGCAATCAGCCCCAGCATTTT. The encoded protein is CASSREQGEGNQPQHF.

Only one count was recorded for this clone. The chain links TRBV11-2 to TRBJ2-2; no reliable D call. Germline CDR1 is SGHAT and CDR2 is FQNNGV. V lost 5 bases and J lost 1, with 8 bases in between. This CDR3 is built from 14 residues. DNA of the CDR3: TGTGCCAGCAGCCGTCGCGGGAACACCGGGGAGCTGTTTTTT. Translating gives CASSRRGNTGELFF.

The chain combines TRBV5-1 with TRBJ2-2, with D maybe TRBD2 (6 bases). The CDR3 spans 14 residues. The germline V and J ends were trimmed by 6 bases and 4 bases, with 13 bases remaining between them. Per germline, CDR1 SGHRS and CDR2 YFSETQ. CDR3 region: CASTSLSGTGELFF. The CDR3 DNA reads TGCGCCAGCACCTCCCTTAGCGGCACCGGGGAGCTGTTTTTT.

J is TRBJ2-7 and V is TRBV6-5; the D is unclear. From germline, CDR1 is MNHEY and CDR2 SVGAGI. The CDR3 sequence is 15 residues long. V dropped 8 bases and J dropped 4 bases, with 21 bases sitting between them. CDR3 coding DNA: TGTGCCAGCCGCGGAACCAGCCGAGGAGTTTACGAGCAGTACTTC. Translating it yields CASRGTSRGVYEQYF.

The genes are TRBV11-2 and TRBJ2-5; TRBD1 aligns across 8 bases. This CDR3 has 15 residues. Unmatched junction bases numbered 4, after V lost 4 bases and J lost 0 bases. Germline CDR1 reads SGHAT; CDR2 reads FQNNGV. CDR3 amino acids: CASSSTGAHQETQYF. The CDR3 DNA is TGTGCCAGCAGCTCGACAGGGGCCCACCAAGAGACCCAGTACTTC.

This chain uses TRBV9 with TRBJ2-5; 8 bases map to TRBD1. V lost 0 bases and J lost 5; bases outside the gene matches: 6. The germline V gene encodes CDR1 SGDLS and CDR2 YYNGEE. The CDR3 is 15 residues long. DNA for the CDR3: TGTGCCAGCAGCGTAGGCGGGACAGGAGGGGAGACCCAGTACTTC. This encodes CASSVGGTGGETQYF.

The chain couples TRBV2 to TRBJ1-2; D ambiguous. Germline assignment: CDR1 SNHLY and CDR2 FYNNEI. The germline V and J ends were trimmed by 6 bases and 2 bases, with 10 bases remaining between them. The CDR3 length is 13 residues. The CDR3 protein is CASRPSGNYGYTF. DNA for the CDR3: TGTGCCAGCAGACCCTCGGGGAACTATGGCTACACCTTC.

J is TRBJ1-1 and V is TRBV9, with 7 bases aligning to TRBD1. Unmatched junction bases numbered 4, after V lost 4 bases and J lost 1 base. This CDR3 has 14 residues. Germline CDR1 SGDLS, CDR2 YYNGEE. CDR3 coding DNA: TGTGCCAGCAGCCTGCGGACAGGGAACACTGAAGCTTTCTTT. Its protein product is CASSLRTGNTEAFF.

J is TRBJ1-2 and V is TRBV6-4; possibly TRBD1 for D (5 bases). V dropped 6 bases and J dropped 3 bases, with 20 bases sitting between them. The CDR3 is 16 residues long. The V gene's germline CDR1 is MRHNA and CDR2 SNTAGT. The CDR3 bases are TGTGCCAGCAGCGAAACGACAGCCGCAAAGCACTATGGCTACACCTTC. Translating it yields CASSETTAAKHYGYTF.

CDR3 amino acids: CASSSGLAGGKTDTQYF. The DNA of the CDR3 is TGTGCCAGCAGCTCGGGACTAGCGGGAGGGAAGACAGATACGCAGTATTTT. The chain is built from TRBV27 and TRBJ2-3, with 16 positions matching TRBD2. V dropped 6 bases and J dropped 3; count of bases not matched to a gene: 6. CDR3 size: 17 residues. Germline V gives CDR1 MNHEY, CDR2 SMNVEV (reference sequence).

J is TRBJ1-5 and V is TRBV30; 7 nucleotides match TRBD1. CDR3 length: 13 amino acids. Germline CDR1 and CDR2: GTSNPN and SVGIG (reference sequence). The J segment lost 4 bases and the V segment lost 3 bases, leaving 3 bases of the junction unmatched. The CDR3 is CAWRDRLNQPQHF. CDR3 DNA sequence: TGTGCCTGGAGGGACAGGTTAAATCAGCCCCAGCATTTT.

CDR3 nucleotides: TGTGCCAGCAGCCAATCGAACAGGGGGTCGACTGAAGCTTTCTTT. Protein product: CASSQSNRGSTEAFF. V usage is TRBV7-9 and J usage is TRBJ1-1; 8 nucleotides line up with TRBD1. This CDR3 spans 15 amino acids. The junction had 10 bases not matched to a gene; V was cut back by 5 bases and J by 5 bases. Per the germline V gene, CDR1 is SEHNR and CDR2 is FQNEAQ (reference sequence).